A selection of T cell receptor beta chains follows, all from one sample in a study of beta chain features in type 1 diabetes. The assay was immunoSEQ multiplex PCR, and TCRdb's table has in-frame clones only and misses some. The sample lists about 150,000 clones, 10% occurring once. Sequenced sample: central memory CD4+ T cells from blood. These receptors were taken from a man aged 30 to 39 with type 1 diabetes. Both conserved end residues are trimmed from each CDR3. The order of the fields is V gene, J gene, clone size, CDR3 protein. Clone size, where shown, is once, few, many, or a class for clones that have expanded.

V: TRBV5-6; J: TRBJ2-7; size: few; CDR3: ASSLRGAYEQY
V: TRBV7-2; J: TRBJ2-5; size: -; CDR3: ASSSGLAGDGTQY
V: TRBV20-1; J: TRBJ2-5; size: few; CDR3: SAMSETQY
V: TRBV18; J: TRBJ2-5; size: few; CDR3: ASSRSGKQETQY
V: TRBV4-2; J: TRBJ2-2; size: few; CDR3: ASSPGLGRPGELF
V: TRBV18; J: TRBJ1-1; size: few; CDR3: ASSPRGPEAF
V: TRBV7-9; J: TRBJ2-7; size: -; CDR3: ASSLQGPYEQY
V: TRBV7-2; J: TRBJ1-1; size: few; CDR3: ASSPQQESEAF
V: TRBV27; J: TRBJ2-7; size: -; CDR3: ASSLLSGSSGEQY
V: TRBV27; J: TRBJ2-1; size: -; CDR3: ASSLFASGRRNEQF
V: TRBV5-1; J: TRBJ2-3; size: few; CDR3: ASLAGEAQTDTQY
V: TRBV5-4; J: TRBJ2-4; size: -; CDR3: ASSFLSPSGAKNIQY
V: TRBV5-1; J: TRBJ2-5; size: -; CDR3: ASSLGRQETQY
V: TRBV5-1; J: TRBJ2-5; size: -; CDR3: ASSLDLQETQY
V: TRBV6-1; J: TRBJ1-5; size: -; CDR3: ASSPPGGWQPQH
V: TRBV19; J: TRBJ2-7; size: once; CDR3: ASSGAAGTTNYEQY
V: TRBV9; J: TRBJ2-1; size: -; CDR3: ASSVGIAGEHDEQF
V: TRBV28; J: TRBJ2-5; size: few; CDR3: ASSFSGEETQY
V: TRBV18; J: TRBJ1-1; size: -; CDR3: ASSPGLGDLTEAF
V: TRBV5-1; J: TRBJ2-1; size: -; CDR3: ASSHVDGTYTYNEQF
V: TRBV7-2; J: TRBJ2-7; size: -; CDR3: ASSQAGDMVGEQY
V: TRBV2; J: TRBJ2-2; size: few; CDR3: ASSYTGELF
V: TRBV28; J: TRBJ1-2; size: few; CDR3: ASSLWTPNYGYT
V: TRBV7-9; J: TRBJ1-3; size: few; CDR3: ASSFQGGNTIY
V: TRBV7-9; J: TRBJ2-5; size: few; CDR3: ASSPGTAQETQY
V: TRBV29-1; J: TRBJ1-2; size: -; CDR3: SVGGQDYGYT
V: TRBV14; J: TRBJ2-7; size: -; CDR3: ASSQGHRPYEQY
V: TRBV7-2; J: TRBJ2-7; size: -; CDR3: ASSLGDRQRYEQY
V: TRBV18; J: TRBJ2-7; size: -; CDR3: ASSQGLTYEQY